This TCR beta chain was documented in a study of T-cell reconstitution after alpha-beta-depleted transplantation in children (dated by TCRdb to about 2016). For context, the study as a whole: Using TCR repertoire profiling, the study quantitatively followed how T-cell immune reconstitution unfolded in children after TCRalphabeta/CD19-depleted allogeneic hematopoietic cell transplantation.

This clonotype has a handful of counts. What this receptor recognizes is not known. This may be a read error, as it is one base from a much larger clone. What the study reported, not specific to this receptor: The apparently early alphabetaT-cell count recovery about two months after transplant was reportedly dependent on only several hundred rapidly expanded clones derived from non-depleted graft cells. Over the following months the frequencies of hyperexpanded clones went down, and after one year T-cell counts and TCRbeta diversity were mostly credited to newly produced T cells. In some patients, high TCRbeta diversity at day 60 was attributed to recipient T cells and intrathymic progenitors that had survived conditioning.

The library was generated by PCR. The instrument given in TCRdb is Illumina HiSeq 2500. Molecular barcoding was employed in the preparation of TCR libraries, with unique molecular identifiers being used to normalize TCRbeta repertoire quantification. TCRdb reprocessed the public reads (quality trimming at Q25 with fastp, clone calling with MiXCR) and kept in-frame beta chains. Identical CDR3 proteins give one entry, which carries the most common genes and DNA. The sample has 330,000 or so distinct CDR3 sequences on record, around 10% of them singletons. The ten largest clones represent less than 9% of the sample. The meaning of the sample's treatment or condition label: allogeneic hematopoietic cell transplantation with graft depleted of TCRalphabeta T cells and CD19 B cells. The children who served as transplant recipients had been given grafts of TCRalphabeta/CD19-depleted allogeneic hematopoietic cells.

CDR1 and CDR2 are drawn from the germline V gene: SGHRS, YFSETQ. The CDR3 measures 15 amino acids from cysteine to phenylalanine. Just CDR3 DNA is preserved here, 45 bases in frame from base 1. V loses 1 base of germline sequence and J loses 2 bases, and the interval between the two ends is 13 bases. This sequence was found in a boy under three years old with acute myeloid leukemia, due to receive a stem cell transplant. The chain is encoded by TRBV5-1 joined to TRBJ2-7, with a tentative D gene TRBD1 over 5 matching bases. Sequenced here: PBMCs, sampled before TCRalphabeta/CD19-depleted stem cell transplant. In nucleotide form, the sequence is TGCGCCAGCAGCTTGCTGTCTTACAGGCCCTACGAGCAGTACTTC. This codes for CASSLLSYRPYEQYF. Extended through the reference TRBV5-1 and TRBJ2-7 proteins, this CDR3 yields the full variable domain: KAGVTQTPRYLIKTRGQQVTLSCSPISGHRSVSWYQQTPGQGLQFLFEYFSETQRNKGNFPGRFSGRQFSNSRSEMNVSTLELGDSALYLCASSLLSYRPYEQYFGPGTRLTVT.